These T cell receptor beta chains were read from a single sample in a study of cytomegalovirus exposure and HLA in healthy donors. Measured with immunoSEQ multiplex PCR; TCRdb has only the in-frame clones, and not every one. Of over 150,000 clones in the sample, around 80% were seen once. Sequenced: PBMCs. Receptors were obtained from a man aged 18 to 29 in good health and CMV-seronegative. Each CDR3 is given with its conserved first and last residue. The order of the fields is clone size, J gene, D gene, V gene, CDR3 protein, CDR3 DNA. The D gene is left open where the match is weak. Part of the rows lack a size; the others show once, few, many or a class for expanded clones.

NA	TRBJ1-1	NA	TRBV10-3	CAISLGGWGTEAFF	TGTGCCATCTCCCTTGGGGGGTGGGGGACTGAAGCTTTCTTT
NA	TRBJ2-7	NA	TRBV27	CASSRGAKEDEQYF	TGTGCCAGCAGTCGCGGGGCAAAGGAGGACGAGCAGTACTTC
NA	TRBJ2-3	TRBD2	TRBV5-4	CASSLRLAGVGDTQYF	TGTGCCAGCAGCCTCCGACTAGCGGGAGTAGGCGATACGCAGTATTTT
NA	TRBJ1-1	NA	TRBV6-5	CASSGGTEAFF	TGTGCCAGCAGCGGGGGGACTGAAGCTTTCTTT
NA	TRBJ2-5	TRBD2	TRBV5-1	CASSLGGGQETQYF	TGCGCCAGCAGCTTGGGGGGGGGCCAAGAGACCCAGTACTTC
NA	TRBJ2-3	TRBD2	TRBV6-5	CASSYRGGGTDTQYF	TGTGCCAGCAGTTACCGCGGGGGGGGCACAGATACGCAGTATTTT
NA	TRBJ1-2	NA	TRBV20-1	CSAHAGAGYTF	TGCAGTGCTCATGCAGGGGCGGGCTACACCTTC
NA	TRBJ2-1	NA	TRBV6-5	CASSFERDNEQFF	TGTGCCAGCAGTTTCGAGCGGGACAATGAGCAGTTCTTC
NA	TRBJ2-1	TRBD2	TRBV30	CAWSVQGLAGDDEQFF	TGTGCCTGGAGTGTACAAGGACTAGCGGGAGACGATGAGCAGTTCTTC
NA	TRBJ2-1	TRBD1	TRBV14	CASSQPGGYYNEQFF	TGTGCCAGCAGCCAACCAGGGGGTTACTACAATGAGCAGTTCTTC
NA	TRBJ1-5	NA	TRBV4-1	CASSLVLVNQPQHF	TGCGCCAGCAGCCTGGTCTTAGTTAATCAGCCCCAGCATTTT
NA	TRBJ2-6	NA	TRBV7-9	CASSGWRTSGANVLTF	TGTGCCAGCAGCGGGTGGAGAACCTCTGGGGCCAACGTCCTGACTTTC
NA	TRBJ1-1	TRBD1	TRBV5-1	CASGLGTGANEAFF	TGCGCCAGCGGGTTAGGGACAGGGGCCAATGAAGCTTTCTTT
NA	TRBJ1-2	NA	TRBV18	CASSPQRDHGYTF	TGTGCCAGCTCACCACAGCGGGACCATGGCTACACCTTC
NA	TRBJ2-1	TRBD2	TRBV7-8	CASSLAVPRLAGNNEQFF	TGTGCCAGCAGCTTAGCGGTTCCCAGGCTAGCGGGAAACAATGAGCAGTTCTTC
once	TRBJ2-3	TRBD2	TRBV2	CASSERSGRALDTQYF	TGTGCCAGCAGTGAAAGGAGCGGGAGGGCCTTAGATACGCAGTATTTT
NA	TRBJ2-1	TRBD1	TRBV18	CASSPGTGGSMKQFF	TGTGCCAGCTCGCCCGGGACAGGGGGTTCAATGAAGCAGTTCTTC
NA	TRBJ2-7	NA	TRBV14	CASSQERRAEQYF	TGTGCCAGCAGCCAAGAGAGGAGGGCCGAGCAGTACTTC
NA	TRBJ2-6	NA	TRBV28	CASSLPGWSGANVLTF	TGTGCCAGCAGTTTACCAGGCTGGTCTGGGGCCAACGTCCTGACTTTC
NA	TRBJ2-7	NA	TRBV9	CASSSHSSDAPGEQYF	TGTGCCAGCAGCTCACACTCTAGCGACGCCCCGGGCGAGCAGTACTTC
once	TRBJ1-1	NA	TRBV27	CASSFAMNTEAFF	TGTGCCAGCAGTTTTGCGATGAACACTGAAGCTTTCTTT
NA	TRBJ2-3	TRBD2	TRBV10-3	CATKLAGGFGDTQYF	TGTGCCACAAAACTAGCGGGAGGGTTCGGGGATACGCAGTATTTT
few	TRBJ1-2	TRBD1	TRBV7-9	CASSPGQAGYGYTF	TGTGCCAGCAGCCCCGGACAGGCCGGCTATGGCTACACCTTC
NA	TRBJ2-3	NA	TRBV6-1	CASSGGPPRGTDTQYF	TGTGCCAGCAGTGGGGGGCCACCACGGGGCACAGATACGCAGTATTTT
NA	TRBJ2-1	NA	TRBV5-4	CASSPHKAGSNEQFF	TGTGCCAGCAGCCCCCATAAAGCCGGGAGTAATGAGCAGTTCTTC
once	TRBJ1-2	TRBD1	TRBV7-2	CASSLGQRGIGYTF	TGTGCCAGCAGCCTGGGACAGCGAGGGATTGGCTACACCTTC
NA	TRBJ2-7	NA	TRBV29-1	CSVENRDSSSYEQYF	TGCAGCGTTGAAAACCGGGACTCAAGCTCCTACGAGCAGTACTTC
NA	TRBJ2-5	TRBD1	TRBV7-9	CSSSSSDRGYETQYF	TGTTCCAGCAGCTCCTCGGACAGGGGCTATGAGACCCAGTACTTC
few	TRBJ2-1	NA	TRBV28	CASTVGGNNEQFF	TGTGCCAGCACCGTCGGAGGTAACAATGAGCAGTTCTTC
NA	TRBJ2-1	TRBD2	TRBV27	CASSLAGGGYNEQFF	TGTGCCAGCAGTTTGGCTGGCGGGGGGTACAATGAGCAGTTCTTC
once	TRBJ1-4	NA	TRBV19	CASSIWGSANEKLFF	TGTGCCAGTAGTATTTGGGGCTCGGCTAATGAAAAACTGTTTTTT
NA	TRBJ2-7	TRBD2	TRBV6-5	CASSRTSFFSYEQYF	TGTGCCAGCAGTCGGACTAGTTTTTTCTCCTACGAGCAGTACTTC
few	TRBJ1-2	TRBD1	TRBV4-1	CASSQEAGGGYGYTF	TGCGCCAGCAGCCAAGAAGCAGGGGGTGGCTATGGCTACACCTTC
few	TRBJ1-2	NA	TRBV7-9	CASEQGHGGYTF	TGTGCCAGCGAACAGGGACATGGTGGCTACACCTTC
NA	TRBJ1-2	NA	TRBV28	CASRQGNNYGYTF	TGTGCCAGCAGACAGGGCAATAACTATGGCTACACCTTC
NA	TRBJ2-3	NA	TRBV10-3	CAIRPGLDSTDTQYF	TGTGCCATCAGGCCGGGACTGGATAGCACAGATACGCAGTATTTT
NA	TRBJ2-1	TRBD2	TRBV5-1	CASAPGLAINEQFF	TGCGCCAGCGCCCCGGGACTAGCGATTAATGAGCAGTTCTTC
once	TRBJ1-2	NA	TRBV27	CASSLALGANYGYTF	TGTGCCAGCAGTTTGGCCCTTGGAGCTAACTATGGCTACACCTTC
NA	TRBJ2-6	NA	TRBV6-6	CASSLRAGANVLTF	TGTGCCAGCAGTTTACGGGCTGGGGCCAACGTCCTGACTTTC
once	TRBJ2-6	TRBD2	TRBV5-4	CASSQSGSSGANVLTF	TGTGCCAGCAGCCAGAGCGGGAGCTCTGGGGCCAACGTCCTGACTTTC